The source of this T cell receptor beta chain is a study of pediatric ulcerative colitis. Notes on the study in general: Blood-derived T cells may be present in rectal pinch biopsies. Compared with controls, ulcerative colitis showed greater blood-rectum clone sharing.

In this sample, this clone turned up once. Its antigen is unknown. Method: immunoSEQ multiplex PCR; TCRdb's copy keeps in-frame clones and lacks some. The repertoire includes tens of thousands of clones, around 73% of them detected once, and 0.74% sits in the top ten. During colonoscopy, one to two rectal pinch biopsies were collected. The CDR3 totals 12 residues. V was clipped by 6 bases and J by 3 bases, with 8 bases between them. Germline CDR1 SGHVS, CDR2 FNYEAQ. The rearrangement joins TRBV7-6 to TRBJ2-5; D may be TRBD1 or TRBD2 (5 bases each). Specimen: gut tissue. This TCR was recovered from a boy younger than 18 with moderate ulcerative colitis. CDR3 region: CASSLGEETQYF. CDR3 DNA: TGTGCCAGCAGTCTGGGGGAAGAGACCCAGTACTTC.